These 27 T cell receptor delta chains share one sample of origin, sequenced in a study of gamma-delta T cells after stem cell transplantation. TCRdb redid the clone calls on the RT-PCR reads with CATT. The sample has more than 15,000 delta-chain clones, more than 7.5% seen once; the top ten hold around 64%. The source material was gamma-delta T cells. The receptors shown here come from a human donor. It is not recorded whose cells these are; they may come from a transplant donor.

The rearrangement links TRDV1 to TRDJ1, with TRDD3 matching over 7 bases. Germline V lookup: CDR1 TSWWSYY, CDR2 QGS. The CDR3 has 26 residues. CDR3 residues: CAIGTRYYWGFTTSYPWLSYTDKLIF. The CDR3 DNA is TGTGCGATTGGGACCCGCTACTACTGGGGATTCACTACCAGCTATCCATGGCTTTCTTACACCGATAAACTCATCTTT.

This clone was seen at least ten times. The translation of this DNA and the TCRdb protein of a much larger clone differ at residue 6, probably owing to a read error; the protein shown here is translated from the DNA. The sample carries other DNA sequences with the same CDR3. The chain has TRDV2 and TRDJ1; D is possibly TRDD3 (6 bases). CDR3 length: 18 residues. V was shortened by 3 bases and J by 0 bases, with 22 bases between the two germline ends. Germline CDR1 and CDR2: GEAIGNYY and EKD. CDR3 coding DNA: TGTGCCTGTGACTCCCGAGGTGGTGGGGGTTCGTACACCGATAAACTCATCTTT. As protein: CACDSRGGGGSYTDKLIF.

This clone was recorded a few times. TCRdb lists the protein of a much larger clone for this DNA, which differs at residue 8, so this is likely a read error; the protein given here is translated from the DNA itself. The chain is built from TRDV2 and TRDJ1; 9 positions match TRDD3. Germline V CDR1 and CDR2: GEAIGNYY, EKD. The CDR3 is made up of 17 amino acids. Unmatched junction bases numbered 9, after V lost 1 base and J lost 1 base. CDR3 loop: CACDTLGEKGRTDKLIF. CDR3 sequence (DNA): TGTGCCTGTGACACACTGGGGGAGAAAGGGCGCACCGATAAACTCATCTTT.

This clone was seen more than once but under ten times. The amino acid sequence in TCRdb belongs to a much larger clone and departs from this DNA's translation at residue 9, likely a sequencing read error; the sequence shown is translated from the DNA. The chain is built from TRDV2 and TRDJ1; tentative D call: TRDD3 (6 bases). V lost 0 bases and J 2 bases, leaving 15 bases between the germline ends. The CDR3 has 16 amino acids. Germline V CDR1 and CDR2: GEAIGNYY, EKD. CDR3 loop: CACDTVGGQPTDKLIF. CDR3 coding DNA: TGTGCCTGTGACACCGTGGGGGGGCAACCTACCGATAAACTCATCTTT.

This clone was detected only a few times. The protein given by TCRdb reflects a much larger clone and differs at residue 6 from this DNA's translation, likely from a read error; the protein shown is the DNA's translation. The chain couples TRDV2 to TRDJ1; 9 positions agree with TRDD3. The CDR3 runs 19 residues. J lost 0 bases, V lost 3 bases, and 16 bases had no gene match. Per germline, CDR1 GEAIGNYY and CDR2 EKD. The CDR3, as DNA: TGTGCCTGTGACGGAATAAGGGGGGATACCGCAGCGAACACCGATAAACTCATCTTT. Translated, it gives CACDGIRGDTAANTDKLIF.

A few counts support this clone. This sequence joins TRDV2 and TRDJ1; weak D call: TRDD2 (5 bases). Trimming cost V 0 bases and J 0 bases, with 13 bases left between them. There are 16 residues in the CDR3. The V gene's germline CDR1 is GEAIGNYY and CDR2 EKD. CDR3 in DNA: TGTGCCTGTGACACCGTTCCTGTCCGGAACACCGATAAACTCATCTTT. Its protein is CACDTVPVRNTDKLIF.

A few counts support this clone. TCRdb assigns this DNA the protein of a much larger clone, which departs from its translation at residue 18; this likely reflects a read error, and the protein shown comes from translating the DNA. V and J are TRDV2 and TRDJ3, with TRDD3 matching 12 bases. From germline, CDR1 is GEAIGNYY and CDR2 EKD. This CDR3 is 20 amino acids long. The CDR3 loop is CACERVLGDTSSWDTRQIFF. CDR3 DNA sequence: TGTGCCTGTGAACGAGTACTGGGGGATACAAGCTCCTGGGACACCCGACAGATATTTTTC.

This clone showed up just a few times. The protein TCRdb gives is from a much larger clone and does not agree with this DNA's translation at residue 11, likely a read error; the protein shown here comes from the DNA. V and J are TRDV2 and TRDJ3; D is possibly TRDD2 (5 bases). Germline V gives CDR1 GEAIGNYY, CDR2 EKD. The length of the CDR3 is 18 residues. Trimming took 0 bases from V and 5 from J, leaving 16 bases between them. This CDR3 reads CACDTATQTSRDTRQMFF. As DNA, the CDR3 is TGTGCCTGTGACACCGCCACGCAAACTTCCCGGGACACCCGACAGATGTTTTTC.

This clone was found a few times. The TCRdb record carries a much larger clone's protein, which differs from this DNA's translation at residue 8; a read error is the likely cause, and the protein listed here is the DNA translation. For the CDR3, the DNA is TGTGCCTGTGACACCCTAAAATCACTGGGGGATACGACCGATAAACTCATCTTT. Its protein is CACDTLKSLGDTTDKLIF. The gene calls are TRDV2 and TRDJ1; 13 bases map to TRDD3. This CDR3 region has 18 residues. Looked up from germline, CDR1 is GEAIGNYY and CDR2 is EKD. V dropped 0 bases and J dropped 2; count of bases not matched to a gene: 8.

In this sample, this clone turned up many times. TCRdb attributes to this sequence the protein of a much larger clone, which differs from the DNA translation at residue 10; a read error is likely, and the protein displayed is translated from the DNA. J is TRDJ1 and V is TRDV3; 7 bases agree with TRDD3. Germline CDR1 TVYSNPD, CDR2 GDNSRS (reference sequence). The length of the CDR3 is 20 residues. V was pared by 1 base and J by 0 bases, with 23 bases of the junction left unmatched. In nucleotides, the CDR3 is TGTGCCTTTATGCACGGAGAGGGGGTTTGTGGGGGACTTTACACCGATAAACTCATCTTT. Translating it yields CAFMHGEGVCGGLYTDKLIF. The variable domain in full, with the rest retrieved from reference TRDV3 and TRDJ1, is CDKVTQSSPDQTVASGSEVVLLCTYDTVYSNPDLFWYRIRPDYSFQFVFYGDNSRSEGADFTQGRFSVKHILTQKAFHLVISPVRTEDSATYYCAFMHGEGVCGGLYTDKLIFGKGTRVTVEP.

A word on this clone: The protein TCRdb gives is from a much larger clone and does not agree with this DNA's translation at residue 12, likely a read error; the protein shown here comes from the DNA. The rearrangement uses TRDV2 and TRDJ1, with D unclear. From germline, CDR1 is GEAIGNYY and CDR2 EKD. The V end lost 1 base, the J end lost 6 bases, and 20 bases lay between the germline ends. The CDR3 spans 16 residues. For the CDR3, the DNA is TGTGCCTGTGACACGATTGGGTCCCGACCGGGCTATAAACTCATCTTT. Translated, it gives CACDTIGSRPGYKLIF.

Of note for this clone: The protein given by TCRdb reflects a much larger clone and differs at residue 9 from this DNA's translation, likely from a read error; the protein shown is the DNA's translation. The rearrangement links TRDV1 to TRDJ1; 9 nucleotides line up with TRDD3. V was clipped by 1 base and J by 8 bases; unmatched bases: 26. From germline, CDR1 is TSWWSYY and CDR2 QGS. The CDR3 contains 21 residues. CDR3: CALGERYLQGDTSLYRWKLIF. CDR3 nucleotides: TGTGCTCTTGGGGAACGGTACTTACAAGGGGATACGTCGCTTTACCGGTGGAAACTCATCTTT.

The table lists this clone with many counts. The sample holds other DNA sequences that translate to the same CDR3. The chain recombines TRDV2 with TRDJ1; TRDD3 might be the D (6 bases). The CDR3 covers 19 residues. Germline V gene data show CDR1 as GEAIGNYY and CDR2 as EKD. V was shortened by 2 bases and J by 0 bases, with 24 bases between the two germline ends. The CDR3 reads CACDNRGGGTRSYTDKLIF. CDR3 DNA sequence: TGTGCCTGTGACAACAGGGGGGGGGGGACCCGCTCGTACACCGATAAACTCATCTTT.

This clone is deemed medium-sized (0.01 to 0.1%). Distinct nucleotide sequences in the sample also encode this CDR3. The chain recombines TRDV2 with TRDJ1, with TRDD3 identical over 10 bases. CDR1 and CDR2 from the germline V gene are GEAIGNYY and EKD. The V gene end was trimmed by 0 bases and the J gene end by 3 bases; junction bases not matched to a gene: 12. The CDR3 loop spans 18 amino acids. The CDR3 sequence is CACDTVGTGGSGPDKLIF. The CDR3 coding sequence is TGTGCCTGTGACACCGTGGGAACTGGGGGATCCGGACCCGATAAACTCATCTTT.

For this clone: TCRdb records a much larger clone's protein for this DNA, with a difference at residue 16 that likely arises from a read error; the protein given is the translation of the DNA. The V and J genes are TRDV2 and TRDJ1, with 9 bases that match TRDD3. CDR1 and CDR2 (germline): GEAIGNYY, EKD. Trimming removed 0 bases from V and 0 bases from J; junction bases left unmatched: 22. CDR3 length: 22 residues. The CDR3 reads CACDTVKPSSRLGETHTDKLIF. CDR3 DNA sequence: TGTGCCTGTGACACCGTTAAGCCCAGCTCGCGACTGGGGGAGACGCACACCGATAAACTCATCTTT.

This clone is medium-sized in the sample. Additional DNA sequences in this sample encode the identical CDR3. The chain carries TRDV2 and TRDJ1; 9 bases fit TRDD3. Germline trimming cut 0 bases from V and 0 bases from J; bases unmatched to any gene: 7. CDR1 is GEAIGNYY and CDR2 is EKD in the germline V gene. The CDR3 sequence is 17 residues long. CDR3 residues: CACDTLWGIPYTDKLIF. The CDR3 nucleotides read TGTGCCTGTGACACCCTCTGGGGGATCCCGTACACCGATAAACTCATCTTT.

In its sample, this clone was seen a few times. This DNA's translation differs at residue 12 from TCRdb's protein, which comes from a much larger clone; a read error is likely, and the protein shown is translated from the DNA. The J gene is TRDJ3, the V gene TRDV2, with TRDD3 identical over 12 bases. This CDR3 is built from 21 residues. V was clipped by 0 bases and J by 3 bases; unmatched bases: 11. Per the germline V gene, CDR1 is GEAIGNYY and CDR2 is EKD. CDR3 in amino acids: CACDTVRLGDTANWDTRQMFF. CDR3 DNA sequence: TGTGCCTGTGACACCGTCCGTCTGGGGGATACGGCGAACTGGGACACCCGACAGATGTTTTTC.

Concerning this clone: This likely reflects a read error, since a far larger clone is one base away. The sample holds other DNA sequences that translate to the same CDR3. The J gene is TRDJ1, the V gene TRDV2; 9 bases are shared with TRDD3. V lost 4 bases and J lost 0; bases outside the gene matches: 17. Germline CDR1 reads GEAIGNYY; CDR2 reads EKD. The CDR3 covers 19 residues. In DNA form, the CDR3 reads TGTGCCTGTGAACCTGTACTAGGGGATACGCGGAGGTACACCGATAAACTCATCTTT. This codes for CACEPVLGDTRRYTDKLIF.

In its sample, this clone was seen many times. TCRdb records a much larger clone's protein for this DNA, with a difference at residue 4 that likely arises from a read error; the protein given is the translation of the DNA. The chain recombines TRDV2 with TRDJ3; 11 bases fit TRDD3. Germline-derived CDR1 and CDR2 are GEAIGNYY and EKD. The CDR3 length is 19 residues. The CDR3 is CACGTGLGDTSWDTRQMFF. The CDR3, as DNA: TGTGCCTGTGGCACCGGTTTGGGGGATACGTCCTGGGACACCCGACAGATGTTTTTC.

A few counts support this clone. TCRdb's protein for this DNA is that of a much larger clone and differs from the translation at residue 14, likely a read error; the protein shown is the DNA translation. The chain couples TRDV2 to TRDJ3, with 11 bases aligning to TRDD3. Germline CDR1 GEAIGNYY, CDR2 EKD. The CDR3 length is 19 residues. The CDR3 coding sequence is TGTGCCTGTGACACCGGTTTGGGGGATACGTCCTGGGACGCCCGACAGATGTTTTTC. Residues: CACDTGLGDTSWDARQMFF.

This clone has only a few counts. A junction boundary mismatches the germline segment, possibly from a read error. The CDR3: CACDTLNLELVTRSYTAKLIF. CDR3 in DNA: TGTGCCTGTGACACCCTCAATCTCGAACTGGTGACTAGATCTTACACCGCTAAACTCATCTTT. The rearrangement links TRDV2 to TRDJ1; maybe TRDD3 (5 bases). Looked up from germline, CDR1 is GEAIGNYY and CDR2 is EKD. The CDR3 sequence is 21 residues long.

This clone has ten or more counts. TCRdb's listed protein matches a much larger clone and diverges from this DNA's translation at residue 3, likely through a read error; the protein shown comes from the DNA. J is TRDJ1 and V is TRDV2; TRDD3 matches 7 bases. The CDR3 is 20 residues long. Germline loops: CDR1 GEAIGNYY, CDR2 EKD. CDR3 in amino acids: CARDTLPSRAGGSYTDKLIF. The CDR3 DNA is TGTGCCCGTGACACTCTACCTTCTAGGGCTGGGGGCTCGTACACCGATAAACTCATCTTT.

This clone turned up a few times. The TCRdb protein comes from a much larger clone and disagrees with this DNA's translation at residue 3, likely due to a read error; the protein given here is derived from the DNA. V usage is TRDV2 and J usage is TRDJ1; 7 bases align to TRDD3. The CDR3 covers 21 residues. Germline lookup yields CDR1 GEAIGNYY and CDR2 EKD. CDR3 DNA sequence: TGTGCCCGTGACACCGTCCGTTTAACTGGGGAACTCTCTGGGGAGACCGATAAACTCATCTTT. It is translated as CARDTVRLTGELSGETDKLIF.

This clone was counted only a few times. The protein TCRdb gives is from a much larger clone and does not agree with this DNA's translation at residue 8, likely a read error; the protein shown here comes from the DNA. This rearrangement joins TRDV2 to TRDJ2; TRDD3 might be the D (5 bases). The CDR3 runs 17 residues. V was trimmed by 1 base and J by 8 bases, leaving 22 bases between them. Per the germline V gene, CDR1 is GEAIGNYY and CDR2 is EKD. CDR3 coding DNA: TGTGCCTGTGACACGCTCGGGGGGTCCCCCCAAAAGGCACAACTCTTCTTT. Its protein product is CACDTLGGSPQKAQLFF.

This clone was observed a few times. This likely reflects a read error, since a far larger clone is one base away. Other DNA sequences of this sample code for an identical CDR3. The gene calls are TRDV2 and TRDJ1, with 13 bases that match TRDD3. This CDR3 has 22 residues. The germline gives CDR1 GEAIGNYY, CDR2 EKD. Losses at the gene ends were 3 bases for V and 11 bases for J; bases not matched to a gene: 32. The CDR3 sequence is CACDPLGLPTDEGTGGYGKLIF. The CDR3 coding sequence is TGTGCCTGTGACCCTCTCGGCCTTCCTACGGATGAGGGTACTGGGGGATACGGTAAGCTCATCTTT.

Concerning this clone itself: TCRdb records a much larger clone's protein for this DNA, with a difference at residue 7 that likely arises from a read error; the protein given is the translation of the DNA. The same CDR3 is also encoded by other DNA sequences in this sample. V gene TRDV1 combines with J gene TRDJ1; D is uncertain. Per germline, CDR1 TSWWSYY and CDR2 QGS. The V gene lost 5 bases and the J gene lost 3 bases, with 22 bases spanning the gap. The CDR3 spans 17 residues. The CDR3 spells CALGKRLTFRASDKLIF. As DNA, the CDR3 is TGTGCTCTTGGGAAACGCCTCACATTTCGGGCTTCCGATAAACTCATCTTT.

This clone was observed a few times. One base away lies a much larger clone, so this may be a sequencing read error. Other DNA sequences in this sample translate to the same CDR3. The V gene is TRDV2, the J gene TRDJ1, with 10 positions matching TRDD3. From germline, CDR1 is GEAIGNYY and CDR2 EKD. CDR3 length equals 18 residues. Losses at the gene ends were 4 bases for V and 0 bases for J; bases not matched to a gene: 13. DNA of the CDR3: TGTGCCTGTGATACCGGGGGTGGGGGATACCCGGACACCGATAAACTCATCTTT. This encodes CACDTGGGGYPDTDKLIF.